Below are 23 T cell receptor beta chains sequenced from a single sample in a study of blood T cell repertoires in COVID-19. The protocol was immunoSEQ multiplex PCR, while the TCRdb copy is restricted to in-frame clones and leaves out a portion. The sample has hundreds of thousands of clones; 85% to 90% are singletons. Sequenced: peripheral blood. Receptors originate from an older man with acute or convalescent COVID-19.

The rearrangement uses TRBV19 and TRBJ2-7; 8 bases align to TRBD2. This CDR3 spans 13 amino acids. The germline V gene encodes CDR1 LNHDA and CDR2 SQIVND (reference sequence). The V gene end was trimmed by 5 bases and the J gene end by 5 bases; junction bases not matched to a gene: 5. The CDR3 loop is CASSDTRGDEQYF. CDR3 DNA sequence: TGTGCCAGTAGTGACACGCGGGGGGACGAGCAGTACTTC.

This chain uses TRBV4-2 with TRBJ2-1; D is unclear. Between the trimmed V and J ends, which lost 1 base and 4 bases, there was a span of 11 bases. CDR3 size: 15 residues. The germline CDR1 and CDR2 sequences are LGHNA and YNFKEQ. The CDR3 sequence is CASSQASSGYNEQFF. The CDR3 DNA is TGTGCCAGCAGCCAAGCTTCTTCGGGTTACAATGAGCAGTTCTTC.

Of note for this clone: In the same sample, other DNA sequences code for this CDR3. The rearrangement links TRBV5-1 to TRBJ2-7, with a possible D match to TRBD1 (5 bases). Trimming left V 4 bases short and J 4 bases short, with 15 bases between. There are 14 residues in the CDR3. CDR1 SGHRS and CDR2 YFSETQ come from the germline V gene. The CDR3 spells CASSPGQGSYEQYF. CDR3 nucleotides: TGCGCCAGCAGCCCCGGTCAGGGAAGTTACGAGCAGTACTTC.

In regard to this clone: The CDR3 does not end in the conserved phenylalanine or tryptophan, so this is likely a read error. The genes are TRBV3-1 (or the pseudogene TRBV3-2) and TRBJ2-7, with TRBD1 matching over 7 bases. The CDR3 is 12 residues long. CDR1 and CDR2 from the germline V gene are LGHDT and YNNKEL (reference sequence). With 3 bases clipped from V and 6 bases from J, the junction kept 2 bases outside the gene matches. This chain's CDR3 is CASSQHRGEQYL. CDR3 coding DNA: TGTGCCAGCAGCCAGCACAGGGGCGAGCAGTACCTC.

The genes are TRBV11-2 and TRBJ1-2; TRBD1 matches at 10 bases. V shed 6 bases and J 4 bases; nucleotides not matched to a gene: 8. The CDR3 totals 15 residues. Germline V CDR1 and CDR2: SGHAT, FQNNGV. DNA for the CDR3: TGTGCCAGCAGTCCCGGGACAGGGGATCCCTATGGCTACACCTTC. This encodes CASSPGTGDPYGYTF.

The rearrangement uses TRBV2 and TRBJ2-1; a weak D match, TRBD2 (5 bases). The CDR3 is 15 amino acids. V lost 7 bases and J 0 bases, leaving 13 bases between the germline ends. The germline CDR1 and CDR2 sequences are SNHLY and FYNNEI. CDR3 nucleotides: TGTGCCAGCACCCCCGAGGGTAGCTCCTACAATGAGCAGTTCTTC. Its protein is CASTPEGSSYNEQFF.

This clone was detected once. The rearrangement links TRBV19 to TRBJ1-2, with no clear D. From germline, CDR1 is LNHDA and CDR2 SQIVND (reference sequence). The CDR3 contains 15 residues. Trimming cost V 6 bases and J 4 bases, with 18 bases left between them. CDR3 loop: CASRFSQIRSYGYTF. The CDR3 DNA reads as TGTGCCAGTAGGTTCTCCCAAATAAGGAGCTATGGCTACACCTTC.

This chain links TRBV7-9 with TRBJ2-2; 10 bases fit TRBD1. CDR1 is SEHNR, CDR2 FQNEAQ, per germline (reference sequence). The CDR3 spans 16 residues. The V and J ends lost 5 bases and 7 bases, in that order; junction bases with no gene match: 10. This CDR3 reads CASSIWGQGIGGELFF. The CDR3 DNA is TGTGCCAGCAGCATCTGGGGACAGGGGATCGGCGGGGAGCTGTTTTTT.

The chain carries TRBV3-1 (or the pseudogene TRBV3-2) and TRBJ1-4; TRBD1 aligns across 7 bases. With 3 bases clipped from V and 5 bases from J, the junction kept 6 bases outside the gene matches. The length of the CDR3 is 15 residues. Germline V gene sequence: CDR1 LGHDT, CDR2 YNNKEL (reference sequence). The CDR3 spells CASSHSGGENEKLFF. CDR3 coding DNA: TGTGCCAGCAGCCATTCAGGGGGTGAAAATGAAAAACTGTTTTTT.

In DNA form, the CDR3 reads TGCGCCAGCAGCCAAGATTTTATGGACAGAGGAGAGACCCAGTACTTC. This sequence encodes CASSQDFMDRGETQYF. J is TRBJ2-5 and V is TRBV4-3; the D gene is possibly TRBD1 (6 bases). V lost 0 bases and J 4 bases, leaving 15 bases between the germline ends. Germline V gene lookup returns CDR1 LGHNA and CDR2 YSLEER. The CDR3 consists of 16 residues.

This chain joins TRBV28 and TRBJ1-5, with 8 bases identical to TRBD1. After removal of 3 bases from V and 2 bases from J, the junction contained 12 bases not matched to a gene. This CDR3 spans 18 amino acids. Germline CDR1 and CDR2: MDHEN and SYDVKM. This CDR3 reads CASSFSPAGGRGNQPQHF. CDR3 sequence (DNA): TGTGCCAGCAGTTTCTCCCCGGCAGGGGGCAGAGGCAATCAGCCCCAGCATTTT.

The chain couples TRBV5-8 to TRBJ2-1, with 12 bases lining up with TRBD2. The CDR3 is 16 residues long. V dropped 6 bases and J dropped 9; count of bases not matched to a gene: 13. Germline-derived CDR1 and CDR2 are SGHTS and YDEGEE. This CDR3 reads CASNTMGLAGGGEQFF. CDR3 coding DNA: TGTGCCAGCAACACCATGGGACTAGCGGGTGGGGGTGAGCAGTTCTTC.

The chain has TRBV29-1 and TRBJ2-2, with D possibly matching TRBD1 (5 bases). Germline V gene data show CDR1 as SQVTM and CDR2 as ANQGSEA. The CDR3 has 12 residues. V gave up 7 bases and J gave up 3 bases, with 9 bases separating them. CDR3 amino acids: CSARVHTGELFF. Here the CDR3 DNA reads TGCAGCGCCAGGGTTCACACCGGGGAGCTGTTTTTT.

The chain uses TRBV28 and TRBJ2-1, with 9 bases identical to TRBD2. Germline loops: CDR1 MDHEN, CDR2 SYDVKM. The CDR3 contains 16 residues. V gave up 8 bases and J gave up 0 bases; unmatched junction bases: 8. The CDR3 nucleotides read TGTGCCAGCCCCTCCAATAGCGGGAGCTCCTACAATGAGCAGTTCTTC. Protein sequence: CASPSNSGSSYNEQFF.

The chain uses TRBV19 and TRBJ2-2; TRBD1 aligns across 7 bases. Trimming cost V 8 bases and J 3 bases; bases outside gene matches: 15. Per the germline V gene, CDR1 is LNHDA and CDR2 is SQIVND (reference sequence). CDR3 size: 17 residues. This CDR3 reads CASSNPTGASHTGELFF. DNA for the CDR3: TGTGCCAGTTCCAACCCCACAGGGGCAAGTCACACCGGGGAGCTGTTTTTT.

This sequence joins TRBV7-8 and TRBJ2-2; TRBD1 is a possible D gene (6 bases). Germline lookup yields CDR1 SGHVS and CDR2 FQNEAQ. V lost 5 bases to trimming and J lost 2 bases, with 18 bases between them. CDR3 size: 17 residues. The DNA for the CDR3 is TGTGCCAGCAGCCGTAGGGGTGGGACACCAAACACCGGGGAGCTGTTTTTT. Translated: CASSRRGGTPNTGELFF.

The V call is TRBV6-2 or TRBV6-3, the J call TRBJ2-7; TRBD1 agrees at 8 bases. The CDR3 is 16 residues long. J lost 4 bases, V lost 2 bases, and 10 bases had no gene match. The germline V gene encodes CDR1 MNHEY and CDR2 SVGEGT. The CDR3 coding sequence is TGTGCCAGCAGTTACAATTCAGGGGGCGGAAGATACGAGCAGTACTTC. It is translated as CASSYNSGGGRYEQYF.

The chain links TRBV29-1 to TRBJ2-3; TRBD2 matches at 7 bases. CDR1 and CDR2 (germline): SQVTM, ANQGSEA. The CDR3 is made up of 12 amino acids. The J segment lost 6 bases and the V segment lost 3 bases, leaving 3 bases of the junction unmatched. The CDR3, as DNA: TGCAGCGTTGAGGGAGGGTGGGATACGCAGTATTTT. It specifies CSVEGGWDTQYF.

V gene TRBV10-3 combines with J gene TRBJ2-7; TRBD1 matches 7 bases. CDR1 is ENHRY, CDR2 SYGVKD, per germline. The CDR3 spans 14 residues. V shed 5 bases, J shed 3 bases, and the junction held 7 bases outside the gene matches. CDR3 region: CAISTGTDYYEQYF. The DNA of the CDR3 is TGTGCCATCAGTACCGGGACAGACTACTACGAGCAGTACTTC.

This clone was picked up one time. The CDR3 bases are TGTGCCAGCAGCTCACCAAACCGGAGGGTCGGGAAAGAGACCCAGTACTTC. Its protein is CASSSPNRRVGKETQYF. This chain uses TRBV7-2 with TRBJ2-5; perhaps TRBD2 as D (6 bases). Germline CDR1 and CDR2: SGHTA and FQGNSA. The CDR3 loop spans 17 amino acids. Trimming pared 4 bases from V and 3 bases from J, leaving 21 bases between. The full variable domain, its missing parts supplied by reference TRBV7-2 and TRBJ2-5, is GAGVSQSPSNKVTEKGKDVELRCDPISGHTALYWYRQSLGQGLEFLIYFQGNSAPDKSGLPSDRFSAERTGGSVSTLTIQRTQQEDSAVYLCASSSPNRRVGKETQYFGPGTRLLVL.

The chain combines TRBV15 with TRBJ2-1; D possibly corresponds to TRBD2 (6 bases). Germline loops: CDR1 LNHNV, CDR2 YYDKDF (reference sequence). Trimming stripped 3 bases from V and 7 bases from J, with 16 bases between. The CDR3 loop spans 15 amino acids. CDR3 nucleotides: TGTGCCACCAGCAGGGGACGGGGGAGGCTAAATGAGCAGTTCTTC. Translating gives CATSRGRGRLNEQFF.

The J gene is TRBJ2-5, the V gene TRBV7-9; D may be TRBD1 (5 bases). CDR1 and CDR2 (germline): SEHNR, FQNEAQ (reference sequence). The CDR3 runs 14 residues. Deletions cut 5 bases from V and 4 bases from J, with 14 bases between. The CDR3 here is CASSQQVIVETQYF. CDR3 coding DNA: TGTGCCAGCAGCCAACAGGTTATTGTAGAGACCCAGTACTTC.

This clone has just one count. Sequence at one end of the junction differs from germline and may be a read error. This chain connects TRBV6-1 to TRBJ2-1; TRBD1 matches 9 bases. The CDR3 runs 14 residues. Per germline, CDR1 MNHNS and CDR2 SASEGT. CDR3 sequence (DNA): TGTGCCAGCAGGGAAGAACAGGGGGCGAATGAGCAGTTCTTC. This encodes CASREEQGANEQFF.